This entry concerns a single T cell receptor (beta chain). Antigen unknown. The germline CDR1 and CDR2 sequences are SNHLY and FYNNEI. V gave up 2 bases and J gave up 1 base, with 3 bases separating them. CDR3 length equals 13 residues. Researchers ran the PCR with 60 Vbeta and 13 Jbeta primers. Method: immunoSEQ multiplex PCR; TCRdb's copy keeps in-frame clones and lacks some. The table includes about 150,000 clones, approximately 79% detected once. This entry comes from a study of cytomegalovirus exposure and HLA in healthy donors. Study at large: Earlier sequencing of around 190 million T cells yielded nearly 120 million unique TCR beta sequences.

Study-wide results and caveats: Within a later analysis, the majority of CMV-associated TCR beta chains appeared HLA-restricted. A missense variant in DCLRE1C was later tied to TCR beta V- and J-gene trimming. Among the sequence variants, a highly shared cluster was likely an artifact of sequencing.

Input material: PBMCs. The V call is TRBV2, the J call TRBJ1-5; D unresolved. The origin of this receptor is a male donor in good health and CMV-seronegative. Here the CDR3 DNA reads TGTGCCAGCAGTGAAATAAGCAATCAGCCCCAGCATTTT. It encodes CASSEISNQPQHF. The complete variable domain, with remaining parts taken from reference TRBV2 and TRBJ1-5, reads EPEVTQTPSHQVTQMGQEVILRCVPISNHLYFYWYRQILGQKVEFLVSFYNNEISEKSEIFDDQFSVERPDGSNFTLKIRSTKLEDSAMYFCASSEISNQPQHFGDGTRLSIL.